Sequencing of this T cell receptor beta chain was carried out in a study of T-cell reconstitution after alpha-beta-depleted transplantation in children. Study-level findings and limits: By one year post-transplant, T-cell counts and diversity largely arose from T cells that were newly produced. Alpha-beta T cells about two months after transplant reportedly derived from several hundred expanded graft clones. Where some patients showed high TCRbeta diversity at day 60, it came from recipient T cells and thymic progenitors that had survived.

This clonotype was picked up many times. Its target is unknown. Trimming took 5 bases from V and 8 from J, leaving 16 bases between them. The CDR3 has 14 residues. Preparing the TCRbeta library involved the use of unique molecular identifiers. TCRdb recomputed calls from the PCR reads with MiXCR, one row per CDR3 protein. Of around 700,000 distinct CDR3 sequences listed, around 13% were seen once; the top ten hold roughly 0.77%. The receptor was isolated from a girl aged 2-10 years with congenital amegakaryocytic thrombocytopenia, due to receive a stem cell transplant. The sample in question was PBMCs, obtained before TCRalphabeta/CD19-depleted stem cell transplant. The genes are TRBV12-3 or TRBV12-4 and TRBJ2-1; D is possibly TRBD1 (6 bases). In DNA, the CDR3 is TGTGCCAGCAGTCAACGCAGGGGTAGCGATGAGCAGTTCTTC. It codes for CASSQRRGSDEQFF.